What follows are 28 T cell receptor beta chains derived from one specimen sequenced in a study of cytomegalovirus exposure and HLA in healthy donors. PCR was performed using 60 Vbeta and 13 Jbeta primers. Sequencing used immunoSEQ multiplex PCR; TCRdb keeps in-frame clones, though not all of them. Of under 150,000 clones listed, roughly 9.6% are singletons. Sequenced material: PBMCs. These receptor sequences come from a woman aged 40 to 50 in good health and CMV-seropositive.

This chain joins TRBV6-5 and TRBJ2-1; possible D gene TRBD2, 6 bases. With 4 bases removed from V and 2 bases from J, the gap between germline ends came to 6 bases. CDR1 and CDR2 from the germline V gene are MNHEY and SVGAGI. The CDR3 length is 13 residues. CDR3 protein: CASSLAAYNEQFF. CDR3 sequence (DNA): TGTGCCAGCAGTTTAGCGGCCTACAATGAGCAGTTCTTC.

The V call is TRBV5-6, the J call TRBJ2-4, with 12 positions matching TRBD2. Germline V gene sequence: CDR1 SGHDT, CDR2 YYEEEE. The ends lost 3 bases at V and 8 bases at J; junction bases unmatched: 9. The CDR3 has 16 residues. Here the CDR3 reads CASSSGLAGSGDIQYF. The CDR3, as DNA: TGTGCCAGCAGCTCTGGACTAGCGGGATCGGGGGACATTCAGTACTTC.

The chain links TRBV27 to TRBJ2-1, with 9 bases that match TRBD2. Germline-derived CDR1 and CDR2 are MNHEY and SMNVEV (reference sequence). The CDR3 has 14 amino acids. Trimming cost V 6 bases and J 3 bases; bases outside gene matches: 3. The CDR3 protein is CASRAGGLYNEQFF. In DNA form, the CDR3 reads TGTGCCAGCAGAGCGGGGGGCCTCTACAATGAGCAGTTCTTC.

This chain joins TRBV7-9 and TRBJ2-7; 9 bases line up with TRBD1. The V gene's germline CDR1 is SEHNR and CDR2 FQNEAQ (reference sequence). V shed 4 bases and J 6 bases; nucleotides not matched to a gene: 10. The CDR3 contains 15 residues. CDR3 sequence (DNA): TGTGCCAGCAGCTATTGGACAGGGGACGGCGGCGAGCAGTACTTC. It yields the protein CASSYWTGDGGEQYF.

The chain recombines TRBV2 with TRBJ2-2, with D perhaps matching TRBD1 (6 bases). Germline V gene lookup returns CDR1 SNHLY and CDR2 FYNNEI. V was pared by 6 bases and J by 5 bases, with 10 bases between. CDR3 length: 13 residues. CDR3 DNA sequence: TGTGCCAGCAGGAGGGACATAACCGGGGAGCTGTTTTTT. This sequence encodes CASRRDITGELFF.

This chain uses TRBV6-1 with TRBJ2-7; D may be TRBD1 (6 bases). V lost 2 bases and J 9 bases, leaving 20 bases between the germline ends. The CDR3 sequence is 15 residues long. The germline gives CDR1 MNHNS, CDR2 SASEGT. The CDR3 protein is CASSEIGQRRPAQYF. The CDR3 region has the DNA TGTGCCAGCAGTGAAATCGGACAGAGGAGGCCGGCGCAGTACTTC.

In this sample, this clone turned up a few times. The rearrangement links TRBV2 to TRBJ2-5; D ambiguous. Germline V gives CDR1 SNHLY, CDR2 FYNNEI. V lost 7 bases and J 4 bases, leaving 7 bases between the germline ends. The CDR3 loop spans 11 amino acids. This CDR3 is CASKPGETQYF. Here the CDR3 DNA reads TGTGCCAGCAAGCCTGGAGAGACCCAGTACTTC.

The chain couples TRBV19 to TRBJ1-2; TRBD1 matches 8 bases. Germline V gives CDR1 LNHDA, CDR2 SQIVND (reference sequence). V trimming: 5 bases; J trimming: 6 bases; junction bases outside the gene matches: 8. The CDR3 has 14 residues. CDR3 DNA sequence: TGTGCCAGTAGTCTCGGACAGGGTATCGATGGCTACACCTTC. Translated, it gives CASSLGQGIDGYTF. The full variable domain, completed using reference TRBV19 and TRBJ1-2, is DGGITQSPKYLFRKEGQNVTLSCEQNLNHDAMYWYRQDPGQGLRLIYYSQIVNDFQKGDIAEGYSVSREKKESFPLTVTSAQKNPTAFYLCASSLGQGIDGYTFGSGTRLTVV.

The chain is built from TRBV7-2 and TRBJ2-5, with D maybe TRBD2 (6 bases). V was trimmed by 1 base and J by 0 bases, leaving 9 bases between them. The V gene's germline CDR1 is SGHTA and CDR2 FQGNSA. The CDR3 spans 15 residues. In nucleotides, the CDR3 is TGTGCCAGCAGCTTAGACGGAGGGTACCAAGAGACCCAGTACTTC. Amino acids: CASSLDGGYQETQYF.

The chain employs TRBV7-2 and TRBJ2-7; weak D call: TRBD1 (5 bases). With 1 base removed from V and 2 bases from J, the gap between germline ends came to 12 bases. The CDR3 extends over 15 amino acids. Germline CDR1 and CDR2: SGHTA and FQGNSA. Written as DNA, the CDR3 is TGTGCCAGCAGCTTAGGACCGACAGAAACCTACGAGCAGTACTTC. Residues: CASSLGPTETYEQYF.

This clone was detected a few times. The rearrangement uses TRBV2 and TRBJ1-6; D perhaps matches TRBD1 (5 bases). The CDR3 is 15 residues long. The ends were cut back, 8 bases at V and 2 bases at J, with 13 bases in the middle. CDR1 is SNHLY, CDR2 FYNNEI, per germline. The CDR3 bases are TGTGCCAGCGGGGAGGGACCTGCCTATAATTCACCCCTCCACTTT. It specifies CASGEGPAYNSPLHF. The full variable domain, completed using reference TRBV2 and TRBJ1-6, is EPEVTQTPSHQVTQMGQEVILRCVPISNHLYFYWYRQILGQKVEFLVSFYNNEISEKSEIFDDQFSVERPDGSNFTLKIRSTKLEDSAMYFCASGEGPAYNSPLHFGNGTRLTVT.

The table lists this clone with a few counts. The chain couples TRBV14 to TRBJ2-3, with D perhaps matching TRBD2 (6 bases). V lost 0 bases and J lost 1, with 14 bases in between. Germline loops: CDR1 SGHDN, CDR2 FVKESK. The CDR3 covers 17 residues. The CDR3 protein is CASSQDPGGSGTDTQYF. As DNA, the CDR3 is TGTGCCAGCAGCCAAGATCCCGGGGGTTCGGGCACAGATACGCAGTATTTT.

The chain uses TRBV4-1 and TRBJ2-5; a possible D gene is TRBD2 (5 bases). Trimming cost V 0 bases and J 10 bases, with 15 bases left between them. Germline CDR1 MGHRA, CDR2 YSYEKL. This CDR3 is 14 amino acids long. CDR3 sequence reads: CASSQDPANSGQYF. CDR3 coding DNA: TGCGCCAGCAGCCAAGATCCTGCTAACAGCGGCCAGTACTTC.

This clone was detected a few times. V usage is TRBV10-3 and J usage is TRBJ2-5, with 11 bases that match TRBD1. Germline V gene lookup returns CDR1 ENHRY and CDR2 SYGVKD. The V segment lost 8 bases and the J segment 3 bases; nucleotides outside the gene matches: 8. The CDR3 sequence is 15 residues long. The DNA for the CDR3 is TGTGCCATCGCACGGACAGGGGGCGCTGAAGAGACCCAGTACTTC. This codes for CAIARTGGAEETQYF.

This clone was seen repeatedly, ten times or more. The chain combines TRBV28 with TRBJ2-7; TRBD1 is a possible D gene (6 bases). CDR3 length: 16 residues. V lost 5 bases, J lost 3 bases, and 20 bases lay in between. Germline V gene sequence: CDR1 MDHEN, CDR2 SYDVKM. As DNA, the CDR3 is TGTGCCAGCAGTCCCGGGCAGGGGAGAGGTAGCTACGAGCAGTACTTC. Translating it yields CASSPGQGRGSYEQYF.

This clone was counted a few times. The chain uses TRBV4-3 and TRBJ2-1; a possible D gene is TRBD1 (6 bases). Per germline, CDR1 LGHNA and CDR2 YSLEER. V gave up 4 bases and J gave up 3 bases, with 16 bases separating them. The CDR3 is 16 residues long. CDR3 sequence reads: CASSRHRQGSYNEQFF. The CDR3 coding sequence is TGCGCCAGCAGCCGACATAGGCAGGGGAGCTACAATGAGCAGTTCTTC.

The chain uses TRBV4-1 and TRBJ1-5; D may be TRBD1 (6 bases). Trimming removed 4 bases from V and 4 bases from J, with 11 bases in between. This CDR3 contains 14 residues. Per germline, CDR1 MGHRA and CDR2 YSYEKL. This CDR3 is CASSPGQRNQPQHF. Written as DNA, the CDR3 is TGCGCCAGCAGCCCCGGACAGAGGAATCAGCCCCAGCATTTT.

The chain employs TRBV19 and TRBJ1-5; tentatively, D is TRBD1 (5 bases). CDR1 and CDR2 (germline): LNHDA, SQIVND (reference sequence). The CDR3 has 16 amino acids. V lost 8 bases and J lost 0, with 17 bases in between. The CDR3 nucleotides read TGTGCCAGTGGGGGGGGTACAGTCTATAGCAATCAGCCCCAGCATTTT. This translates into CASGGGTVYSNQPQHF.

V gene TRBV5-1 combines with J gene TRBJ1-1; no firm D call. V gave up 4 bases and J gave up 6 bases, with 10 bases separating them. CDR1 SGHRS and CDR2 YFSETQ come from the germline V gene. This CDR3 comprises 12 residues. CDR3 protein: CASSRVGPEAFF. In DNA form, the CDR3 reads TGCGCCAGCAGCAGAGTGGGCCCTGAAGCTTTCTTT. Together with reference TRBV5-1 and TRBJ1-1, the CDR3 gives the full variable domain: KAGVTQTPRYLIKTRGQQVTLSCSPISGHRSVSWYQQTPGQGLQFLFEYFSETQRNKGNFPGRFSGRQFSNSRSEMNVSTLELGDSALYLCASSRVGPEAFFGQGTRLTVV.

This clone was counted a few times. The chain is built from TRBV10-3 and TRBJ2-2, with TRBD1 matching 7 bases. Germline CDR1 is ENHRY and CDR2 is SYGVKD. J lost 5 bases, V lost 3 bases, and 6 bases had no gene match. The CDR3 length is 15 residues. For the CDR3, the DNA is TGTGCCATCAGTGAAAGGGGGCGCGAGACCGGGGAGCTGTTTTTT. Its protein product is CAISERGRETGELFF.

This clone turned up a few times. The chain combines TRBV2 with TRBJ1-2; D is unresolved. V was pared by 4 bases and J by 8 bases, with 11 bases between. CDR3 length equals 12 residues. Germline V CDR1 and CDR2: SNHLY, FYNNEI. The CDR3 spells CASSGSAYGYTF. The DNA for the CDR3 is TGTGCCAGCAGTGGGAGTGCGTACGGCTACACCTTC.

This clone was seen a few times. For the CDR3, the DNA is TGTGCCACCAGCAGAGACTCGACTGAGACCCAGTACTTC. Protein: CATSRDSTETQYF. This chain joins TRBV15 and TRBJ2-5, with unresolved D. V was pared by 0 bases and J by 5 bases, with 7 bases between. Germline V gives CDR1 LNHNV, CDR2 YYDKDF (reference sequence). There are 13 residues in the CDR3.

The chain combines TRBV18 with TRBJ2-2; D gene uncertain. The CDR3 contains 14 residues. Trimming pared 3 bases from V and 1 base from J, leaving 6 bases between. Germline CDR1 reads KGHSH; CDR2 reads LQKENI. CDR3 region: CASSPDLNTGELFF. CDR3 bases: TGTGCCAGCTCACCTGACTTGAACACCGGGGAGCTGTTTTTT.

This clone has just a few counts. The same CDR3 is also encoded by other DNA sequences in this sample. The chain links TRBV9 to TRBJ2-1; weak D call: TRBD1 (5 bases). V lost 0 bases to trimming and J lost 1 base, with 8 bases between them. The CDR3 totals 15 residues. Germline CDR1 reads SGDLS; CDR2 reads YYNGEE. CDR3 DNA: TGTGCCAGCAGCGTAGAAGGGGTGTCCTACAATGAGCAGTTCTTC. It is translated as CASSVEGVSYNEQFF.

This rearrangement joins TRBV7-9 to TRBJ2-7; 7 bases map to TRBD1. The germline CDR1 and CDR2 sequences are SEHNR and FQNEAQ (reference sequence). With 5 bases clipped from V and 1 base from J, the junction kept 8 bases outside the gene matches. This CDR3 contains 15 residues. The CDR3 spells CASSVTGAQSYEQYF. The CDR3 bases are TGTGCCAGCAGCGTAACAGGGGCCCAATCCTACGAGCAGTACTTC.

The rearrangement joins TRBV29-1 to TRBJ1-2, with D maybe TRBD1 (6 bases). The CDR3 totals 14 residues. Trimming removed 5 bases from V and 4 bases from J, with 17 bases in between. Germline V lookup: CDR1 SQVTM, CDR2 ANQGSEA. CDR3 coding DNA: TGCAGCGTTAAAGGGGACAAATCATTCTATGGCTACACCTTC. Its translation: CSVKGDKSFYGYTF.

This clone was seen a few times. This chain uses TRBV19 with TRBJ1-1; the D is unclear. CDR1 LNHDA and CDR2 SQIVND come from the germline V gene (reference sequence). The V end lost 4 bases, the J end lost 1 base, and 16 bases lay between the germline ends. The CDR3 covers 16 residues. The DNA of the CDR3 is TGTGCCAGTAGTAGAACTGGCCGGAGTTGGAACACTGAAGCTTTCTTT. It specifies CASSRTGRSWNTEAFF.

In regard to this clone: At one end, the junction sequence differs from germline, possibly due to a read error. V and J are TRBV4-1 and TRBJ1-2; D is ambiguous. The CDR3 spans 14 residues. Germline CDR1 reads MGHRA; CDR2 reads YSYEKL. The CDR3 loop is CASSQRKVNYGYPF. The CDR3, as DNA: TGCGCCAGCAGCCAAAGGAAGGTTAACTATGGCTACCCCTTC.